This T cell receptor (beta chain) was recorded in a study of technical replicates of blood from a few donors. Repertoires were generated with immunoSEQ multiplex PCR, while TCRdb's copy carries only in-frame clones and drops some. The data show tens of thousands of clones, roughly 95% seen once. Between the trimmed V and J ends, which lost 4 bases and 6 bases, there was a span of 15 bases. This CDR3 is built from 15 residues. Germline V gene sequence: CDR1 SNHLY, CDR2 FYNNEI. The gene calls are TRBV2 and TRBJ2-2; perhaps TRBD2 as D (6 bases). This sequence originates from a human donor in good health. Sequencing input: T cells isolated from PBMCs. CDR3 bases: TGTGCCAGCAGTGGGGAGGCGAAGGGCGCCGGGGAGCTGTTTTTT. It yields the protein CASSGEAKGAGELFF.